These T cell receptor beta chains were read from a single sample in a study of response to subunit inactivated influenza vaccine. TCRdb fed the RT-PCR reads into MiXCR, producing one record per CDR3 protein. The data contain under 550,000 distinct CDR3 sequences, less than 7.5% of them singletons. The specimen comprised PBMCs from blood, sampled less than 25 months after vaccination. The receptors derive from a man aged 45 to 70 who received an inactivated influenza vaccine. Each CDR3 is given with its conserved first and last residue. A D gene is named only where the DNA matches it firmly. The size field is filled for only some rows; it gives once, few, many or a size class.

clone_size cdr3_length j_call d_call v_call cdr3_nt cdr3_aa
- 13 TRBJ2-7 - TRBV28 TGTGCCAGCAGCACACCGAGGGTCTACGAGCAGTACTTC CASSTPRVYEQYF
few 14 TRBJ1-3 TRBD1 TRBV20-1 TGCAGTGCGGGGGACAGTAGCTCTGGAAACACCATATATTTT CSAGDSSSGNTIYF
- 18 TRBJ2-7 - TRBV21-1 TGTGCCAGCGCCCGCGGAAAGGCGGAGCGGGAGTATGTTTCCGAGCAGTACTTC CASARGKAEREYVSEQYF
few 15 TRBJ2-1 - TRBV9 TGTGCCAGCAGCGTAGCGGGAGATAACTACAATGAGCAGTTCTTC CASSVAGDNYNEQFF
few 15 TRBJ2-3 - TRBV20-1 TGCAGTGCTAGCGAGCCGGGTCTACGCACAGATACGCAGTATTTT CSASEPGLRTDTQYF
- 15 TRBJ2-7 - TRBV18 TGTGCCAGCTCCCCTGGAGACCCGGCACTGGGTGAGCAGTACTTC CASSPGDPALGEQYF
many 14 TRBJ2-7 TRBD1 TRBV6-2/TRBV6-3 TGTGCCAGCAGTCCACAGGGGTCCTTATCCGAGCAGTACTTC CASSPQGSLSEQYF
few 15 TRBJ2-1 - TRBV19 TGTGCCAGTAGTATAAGGCCAGTACGCGGCAATGAGCAGTTCTTC CASSIRPVRGNEQFF
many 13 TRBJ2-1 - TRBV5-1 TGCGCCAGCAGCTTGCGGAGATCCCATGAGCAGTTCTTC CASSLRRSHEQFF
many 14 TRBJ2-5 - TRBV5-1 TGCGCCAGCAGCTTGGGACAGACCCAAGAGACCCAGTACTTC CASSLGQTQETQYF
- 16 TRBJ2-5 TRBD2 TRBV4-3 TGCGCCAGCAGCCAAGATCTAGCGGGAGGACAAGAGACCCAGTACTTC CASSQDLAGGQETQYF
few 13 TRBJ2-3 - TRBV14 TGTGCCAGCAGCCACCTTCGGGCAGATACGCAGTATTTT CASSHLRADTQYF
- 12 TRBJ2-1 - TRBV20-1 TGCAGTGCTATCCGGCGGTACAATGAGCAGTTCTTC CSAIRRYNEQFF
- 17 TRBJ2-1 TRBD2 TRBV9 TGTGCCAGCACCCCACATCCCGGGACTAGCGGGACGGGTGAGCAGTTCTTC CASTPHPGTSGTGEQFF
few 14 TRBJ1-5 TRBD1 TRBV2 TGTGCCAGCAGGGGACAGAGTAGCAATCAGCCCCAGCATTTT CASRGQSSNQPQHF
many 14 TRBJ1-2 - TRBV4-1 TGCGCCAGCAGCCAAGGGTCAGGGGCTGGCGGCTACACCTTC CASSQGSGAGGYTF
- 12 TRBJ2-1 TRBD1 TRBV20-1 TGCAGTGCGGACAGGACCTTCCATGAGCAGTTCTTC CSADRTFHEQFF